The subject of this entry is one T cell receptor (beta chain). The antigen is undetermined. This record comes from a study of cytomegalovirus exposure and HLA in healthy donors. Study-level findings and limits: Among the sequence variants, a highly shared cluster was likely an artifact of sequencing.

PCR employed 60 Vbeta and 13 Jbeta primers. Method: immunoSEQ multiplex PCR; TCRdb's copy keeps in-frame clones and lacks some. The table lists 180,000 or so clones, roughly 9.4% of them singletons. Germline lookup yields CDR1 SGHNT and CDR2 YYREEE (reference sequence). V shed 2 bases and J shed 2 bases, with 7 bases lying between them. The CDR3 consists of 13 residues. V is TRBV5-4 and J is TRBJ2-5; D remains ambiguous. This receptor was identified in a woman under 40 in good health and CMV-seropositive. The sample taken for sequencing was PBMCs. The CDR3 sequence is CASSLVSQETQYF. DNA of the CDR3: TGTGCCAGCAGCTTAGTCAGTCAAGAGACCCAGTACTTC.